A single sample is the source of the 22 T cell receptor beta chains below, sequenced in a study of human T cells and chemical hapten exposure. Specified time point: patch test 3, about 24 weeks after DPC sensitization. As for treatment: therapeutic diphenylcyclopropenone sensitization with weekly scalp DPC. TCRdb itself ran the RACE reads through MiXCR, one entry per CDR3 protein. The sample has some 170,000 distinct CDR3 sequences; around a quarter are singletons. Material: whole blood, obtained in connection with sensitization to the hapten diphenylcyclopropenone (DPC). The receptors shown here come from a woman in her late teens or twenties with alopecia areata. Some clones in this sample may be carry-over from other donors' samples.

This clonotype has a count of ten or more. In DNA, the CDR3 is TGCAGCGTTGTTCGGCTAGCGGGAACAGATACGCAGTATTTT. This codes for CSVVRLAGTDTQYF. V gene TRBV29-1 combines with J gene TRBJ2-3; 9 nucleotides agree with TRBD2. The CDR3 runs to 14 residues. CDR1 and CDR2 from the germline V gene are SQVTM and ANQGSEA. Germline trimming cut 4 bases from V and 3 bases from J; bases unmatched to any gene: 5.

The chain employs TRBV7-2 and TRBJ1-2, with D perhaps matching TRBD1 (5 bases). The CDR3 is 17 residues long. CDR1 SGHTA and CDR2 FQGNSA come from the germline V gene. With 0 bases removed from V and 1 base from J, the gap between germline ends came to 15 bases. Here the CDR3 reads CASSLAGRGVLNYGYTF. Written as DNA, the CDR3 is TGTGCCAGCAGCTTAGCGGGACGTGGGGTACTTAACTATGGCTACACCTTC.

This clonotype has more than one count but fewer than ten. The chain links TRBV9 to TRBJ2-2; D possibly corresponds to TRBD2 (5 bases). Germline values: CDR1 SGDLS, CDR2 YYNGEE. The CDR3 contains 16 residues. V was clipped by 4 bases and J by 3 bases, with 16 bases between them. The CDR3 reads CASSPRGTRDTGELFF. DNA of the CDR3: TGTGCCAGCAGCCCCCGGGGAACAAGGGACACCGGGGAGCTGTTTTTT.

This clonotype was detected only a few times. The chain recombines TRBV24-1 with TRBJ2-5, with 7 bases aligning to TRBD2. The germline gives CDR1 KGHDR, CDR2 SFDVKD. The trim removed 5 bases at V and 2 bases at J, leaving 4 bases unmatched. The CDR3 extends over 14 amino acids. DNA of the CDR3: TGTGCCACCAGTGCCGGGGACTATCAAGAGACCCAGTACTTC. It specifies CATSAGDYQETQYF.

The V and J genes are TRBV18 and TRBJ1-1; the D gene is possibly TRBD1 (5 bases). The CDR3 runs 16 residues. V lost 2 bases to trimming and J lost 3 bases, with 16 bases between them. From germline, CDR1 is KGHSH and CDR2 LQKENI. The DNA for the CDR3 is TGTGCCAGCTCACCAGGAATGACAGCCCCAGACACTGAAGCTTTCTTT. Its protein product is CASSPGMTAPDTEAFF. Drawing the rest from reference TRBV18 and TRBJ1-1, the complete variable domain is NAGVMQNPRHLVRRRGQEARLRCSPMKGHSHVYWYRQLPEEGLKFMVYLQKENIIDESGMPKERFSAEFPKEGPSILRIQQVVRGDSAAYFCASSPGMTAPDTEAFFGQGTRLTVV.

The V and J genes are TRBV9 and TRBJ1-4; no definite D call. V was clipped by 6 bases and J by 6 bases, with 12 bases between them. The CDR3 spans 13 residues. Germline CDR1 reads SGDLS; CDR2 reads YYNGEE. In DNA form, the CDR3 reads TGTGCCAGCAAAAGACGGGCGGATGAAAAACTGTTTTTT. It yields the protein CASKRRADEKLFF.

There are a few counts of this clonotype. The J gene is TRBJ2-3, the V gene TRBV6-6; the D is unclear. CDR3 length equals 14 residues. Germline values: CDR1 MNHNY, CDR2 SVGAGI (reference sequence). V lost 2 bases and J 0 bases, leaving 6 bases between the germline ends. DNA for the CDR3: TGTGCCAGCAGTTACGGGCGGAGCACAGATACGCAGTATTTT. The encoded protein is CASSYGRSTDTQYF.

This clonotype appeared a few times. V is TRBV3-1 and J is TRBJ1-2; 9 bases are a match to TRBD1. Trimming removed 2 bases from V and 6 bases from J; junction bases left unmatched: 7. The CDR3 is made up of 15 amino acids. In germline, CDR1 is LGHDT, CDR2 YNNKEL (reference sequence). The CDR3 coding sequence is TGTGCCAGCAGCCAAAGGGGACAGGGAAGGGATGGCTACACCTTC. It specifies CASSQRGQGRDGYTF.

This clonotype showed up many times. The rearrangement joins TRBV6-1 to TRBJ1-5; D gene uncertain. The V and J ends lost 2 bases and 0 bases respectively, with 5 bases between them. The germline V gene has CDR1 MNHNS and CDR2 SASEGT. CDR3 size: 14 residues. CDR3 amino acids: CASSELNSNQPQHF. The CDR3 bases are TGTGCCAGCAGTGAACTGAATAGCAATCAGCCCCAGCATTTT.

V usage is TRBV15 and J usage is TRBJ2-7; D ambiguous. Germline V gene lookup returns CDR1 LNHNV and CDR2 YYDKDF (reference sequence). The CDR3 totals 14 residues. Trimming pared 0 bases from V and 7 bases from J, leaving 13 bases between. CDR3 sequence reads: CATSRDKGPREQYF. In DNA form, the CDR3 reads TGTGCCACCAGCAGAGATAAGGGTCCCAGAGAGCAGTACTTC.

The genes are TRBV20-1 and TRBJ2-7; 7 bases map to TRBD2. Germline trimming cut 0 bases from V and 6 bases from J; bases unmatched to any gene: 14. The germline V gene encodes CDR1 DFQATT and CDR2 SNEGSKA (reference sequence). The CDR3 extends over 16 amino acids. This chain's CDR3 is CSARDSATSALREQYF. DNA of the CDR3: TGCAGTGCTAGAGATTCGGCCACTAGCGCGCTCCGCGAGCAGTACTTC.

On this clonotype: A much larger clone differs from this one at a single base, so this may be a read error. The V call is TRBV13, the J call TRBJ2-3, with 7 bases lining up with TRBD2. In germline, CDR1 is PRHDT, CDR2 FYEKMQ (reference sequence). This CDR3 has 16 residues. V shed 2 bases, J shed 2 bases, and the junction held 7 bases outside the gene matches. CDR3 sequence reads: CASSLTQGGDTDTQYF. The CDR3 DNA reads TGTGCCAGCAGCTTAACTCAGGGAGGGGACACAGATACGCAGTATTTT.

The CDR3 DNA reads as TGCGCCAGCAGCCAAGATGAAGTCCTTGGCCAGGACATTCAGTACTTC. Residues: CASSQDEVLGQDIQYF. This chain links TRBV4-1 with TRBJ2-4; no definite D call. The CDR3 is 16 residues long. V dropped 0 bases and J dropped 8 bases, with 17 bases sitting between them. Per the germline V gene, CDR1 is MGHRA and CDR2 is YSYEKL.

The CDR3 DNA reads as TGTGCCAGCAGTCCTGTGGACAGGAGCTACGAGCAGTACTTC. Translation gives CASSPVDRSYEQYF. This chain connects TRBV27 to TRBJ2-7, with 7 bases fitting TRBD1. The V gene's germline CDR1 is MNHEY and CDR2 SMNVEV (reference sequence). With V trimmed by 5 bases and J by 3 bases, 7 bases remained unmatched. CDR3 length equals 14 residues.

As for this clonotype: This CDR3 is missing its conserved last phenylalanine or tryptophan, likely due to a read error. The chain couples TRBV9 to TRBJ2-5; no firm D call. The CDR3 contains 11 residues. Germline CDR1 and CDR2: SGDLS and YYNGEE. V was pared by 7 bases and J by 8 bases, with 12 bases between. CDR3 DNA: TGTGCCAGCCTCCTTAGACATACCCAGTACTTG. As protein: CASLLRHTQYL.

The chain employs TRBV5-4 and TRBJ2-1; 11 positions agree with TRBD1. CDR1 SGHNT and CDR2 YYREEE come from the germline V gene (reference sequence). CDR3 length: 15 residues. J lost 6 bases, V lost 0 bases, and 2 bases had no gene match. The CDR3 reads CASSLVGQGGNEQFF. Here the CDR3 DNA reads TGTGCCAGCAGCTTGGTGGGACAGGGGGGCAATGAGCAGTTCTTC. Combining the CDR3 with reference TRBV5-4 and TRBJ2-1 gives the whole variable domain ETGVTQSPTHLIKTRGQQVTLRCSSQSGHNTVSWYQQALGQGPQFIFQYYREEENGRGNFPPRFSGLQFPNYSSELNVNALELDDSALYLCASSLVGQGGNEQFFGPGTRLTVL.

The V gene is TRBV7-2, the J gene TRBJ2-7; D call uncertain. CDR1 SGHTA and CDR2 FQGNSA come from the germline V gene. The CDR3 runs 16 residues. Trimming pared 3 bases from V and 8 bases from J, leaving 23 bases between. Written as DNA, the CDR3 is TGTGCCAGCAGCTTCCAGACCTCCGACGTAACGGCGAAGCAGTACTTC. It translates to CASSFQTSDVTAKQYF.

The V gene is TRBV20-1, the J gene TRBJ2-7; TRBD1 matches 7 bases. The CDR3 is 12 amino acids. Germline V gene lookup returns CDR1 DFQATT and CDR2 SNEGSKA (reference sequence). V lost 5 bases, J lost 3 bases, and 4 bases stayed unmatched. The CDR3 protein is CSAPGTVYEQYF. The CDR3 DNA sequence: TGCAGTGCTCCTGGGACAGTCTACGAGCAGTACTTC.

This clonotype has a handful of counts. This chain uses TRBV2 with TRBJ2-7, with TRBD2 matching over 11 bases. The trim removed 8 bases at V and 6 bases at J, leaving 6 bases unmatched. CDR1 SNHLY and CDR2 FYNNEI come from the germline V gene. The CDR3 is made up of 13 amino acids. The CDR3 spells CASVLAGAPEQYF. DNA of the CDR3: TGTGCCAGCGTACTAGCGGGAGCCCCCGAGCAGTACTTC. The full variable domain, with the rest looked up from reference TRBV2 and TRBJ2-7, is EPEVTQTPSHQVTQMGQEVILRCVPISNHLYFYWYRQILGQKVEFLVSFYNNEISEKSEIFDDQFSVERPDGSNFTLKIRSTKLEDSAMYFCASVLAGAPEQYFGPGTRLTVT.

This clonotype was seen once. The CDR3 here is CSVGRTADNYGYTF. The CDR3 DNA reads as TGCAGCGTTGGAAGGACAGCCGATAACTATGGCTACACCTTC. This sequence joins TRBV29-1 and TRBJ1-2; D perhaps matches TRBD1 (6 bases). V shed 4 bases and J shed 1 base, with 13 bases lying between them. The CDR3 runs 14 residues. The germline CDR1 and CDR2 sequences are SQVTM and ANQGSEA. The variable domain in full, completed from reference TRBV29-1 and TRBJ1-2, reads SAVISQKPSRDICQRGTSLTIQCQVDSQVTMMFWYRQQPGQSLTLIATANQGSEATYESGFVIDKFPISRPNLTFSTLTVSNMSPEDSSIYLCSVGRTADNYGYTFGSGTRLTVV.

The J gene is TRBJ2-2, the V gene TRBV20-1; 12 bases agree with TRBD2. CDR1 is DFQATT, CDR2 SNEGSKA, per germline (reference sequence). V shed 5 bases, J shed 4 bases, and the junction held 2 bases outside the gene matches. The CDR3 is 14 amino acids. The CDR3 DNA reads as TGCAGTGCTGCACTAGCGGGAGGCACCGGGGAGCTGTTTTTT. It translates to CSAALAGGTGELFF.

The CDR3 reads CASSLLTGASGANVLTF. The CDR3 DNA sequence: TGTGCCAGCAGTCTCCTGACAGGGGCTTCTGGGGCCAACGTCCTGACTTTC. The V gene is TRBV27, the J gene TRBJ2-6, with TRBD1 matching 8 bases. This CDR3 has 17 amino acids. Germline V gene data show CDR1 as MNHEY and CDR2 as SMNVEV (reference sequence). V lost 5 bases and J lost 1; bases outside the gene matches: 7.